The clone carrying this T cell receptor beta chain was seen only a few times. Its antigen is as yet unknown. This CDR3 is built from 18 residues. The V end lost 0 bases, the J end lost 10 bases, and 27 bases lay between the germline ends. Germline CDR1 SEHNR, CDR2 FQNEAQ (reference sequence). This specimen belongs to a study of T cell repertoires in cytomegalovirus infection. Turning to the study itself: CMV infection plus the matching HLA type was flagged by public TCR beta signatures. Study results and limitations: Identification of carriers of CMV plus the relevant HLA was performed using cumulative public TCR beta family frequency. What dominated the ex vivo response were HLA-C-restricted CMV-specific TCR beta clonotypes.

Via MiXCR, TCRdb re-called the reads, giving one row per CDR3 protein. The data hold about 570,000 distinct CDR3 sequences, with 40% observed a single time. The sample in question was cultured PBMCs, obtained from culture after CMV antigen stimulation. V gene TRBV7-9 combines with J gene TRBJ2-5; D is undetermined. The clonotype was recovered from a human donor in good health (CMV status not recorded). Some clones in this sample may be carry-over from other donors' samples. CDR3 loop: CASSLASGRTKGQSDQYF. CDR3 coding DNA: TGTGCCAGCAGCTTAGCGTCGGGCAGGACCAAGGGTCAGAGCGACCAGTACTTC.